Presented here are 10 T cell receptor beta chains from one specimen sequenced in a study of blood T cell repertoires in COVID-19. The assay was immunoSEQ multiplex PCR, and TCRdb's table has in-frame clones only and misses some. The table records around 200,000 clones, roughly four fifths of them present only once. Sequenced: peripheral blood. The receptors originated from a woman between 35 and 50 years old with acute or convalescent COVID-19.

This rearrangement joins TRBV20-1 to TRBJ1-5; tentative D call: TRBD1 (5 bases). The germline V gene encodes CDR1 DFQATT and CDR2 SNEGSKA (reference sequence). The CDR3 loop spans 11 amino acids. V was trimmed by 1 base and J by 11 bases, leaving 9 bases between them. The CDR3 loop is CSARVDNTQHF. In DNA, the CDR3 is TGCAGTGCTAGAGTGGACAATACCCAGCATTTT.

The CDR3 DNA is TGTGCCACCAGTGGATCTTGGGAGGGAAACACCATATATTTT. Protein sequence: CATSGSWEGNTIYF. The rearrangement joins TRBV24-1 to TRBJ1-3; D uncertain. The CDR3 covers 14 residues. Germline V gene lookup returns CDR1 KGHDR and CDR2 SFDVKD. Trimming took off 5 bases at V and 4 bases at J, with 11 bases between the two ends.

This chain joins TRBV25-1 and TRBJ2-1, with D unresolved. Trimming shortened V by 3 bases and J by 0 bases, and 6 bases separated the two germline ends. Looked up from germline, CDR1 is MGHDK and CDR2 is SYGVNS. The CDR3 extends over 14 amino acids. CDR3 coding DNA: TGTGCCAGCAGTGACCTAAGCTCCTACAATGAGCAGTTCTTC. Translating it yields CASSDLSSYNEQFF. The whole variable domain, filled in from reference TRBV25-1 and TRBJ2-1, reads EADIYQTPRYLVIGTGKKITLECSQTMGHDKMYWYQQDPGMELHLIHYSYGVNSTEKGDLSSESTVSRIRTEHFPLTLESARPSHTSQYLCASSDLSSYNEQFFGPGTRLTVL.

The rearrangement uses TRBV12-3 or TRBV12-4 and TRBJ1-6; TRBD1 matches at 9 bases. CDR3 length: 13 amino acids. V was pared by 7 bases and J by 7 bases, with 2 bases of the junction left unmatched. Here the CDR3 DNA reads TGTGCCAGCACCGACAGGGGGAATTCACCCCTCCACTTT. Protein: CASTDRGNSPLHF.

The V call is TRBV6-1, the J call TRBJ1-3; no clear D gene. This CDR3 is 15 amino acids long. Trimming pared 2 bases from V and 4 bases from J, leaving 12 bases between. Per germline, CDR1 MNHNS and CDR2 SASEGT. In DNA, the CDR3 is TGTGCCAGCAGTGAAAAGAGAGGGTTAGGAAACACCATATATTTT. This sequence encodes CASSEKRGLGNTIYF.

This chain links TRBV12-3 or TRBV12-4 with TRBJ1-2; weak D call: TRBD1 (5 bases). The CDR3 extends over 12 amino acids. V was clipped by 5 bases and J by 3 bases, with 7 bases between them. CDR3 amino acids: CASSGAHYGYTF. CDR3 DNA: TGTGCCAGCAGTGGGGCCCACTATGGCTACACCTTC.

Comments on this clone: Other nucleotide sequences from this sample produce the same CDR3. The gene calls are TRBV10-3 and TRBJ2-7; 8 positions agree with TRBD1. After removal of 7 bases from V and 7 bases from J, the junction contained 9 bases not matched to a gene. The length of the CDR3 is 13 residues. Germline assignment: CDR1 ENHRY and CDR2 SYGVKD. The CDR3 sequence is CAIMAQGADEQYF. The CDR3 nucleotides read TGTGCCATCATGGCGCAGGGGGCAGATGAGCAGTACTTC.

The chain links TRBV12-3 or TRBV12-4 to TRBJ2-7; 7 bases map to TRBD1. V was clipped by 6 bases and J by 3 bases; unmatched bases: 5. The CDR3 is 13 amino acids. CDR3 in amino acids: CASSRQGNYEQYF. The CDR3 bases are TGTGCCAGCAGCAGACAGGGAAACTACGAGCAGTACTTC.

This clone was recorded at least ten times. V is TRBV7-9 and J is TRBJ1-2, with 7 positions matching TRBD1. The CDR3 loop spans 14 amino acids. Unmatched junction bases numbered 8, after V lost 1 base and J lost 9 bases. Per the germline V gene, CDR1 is SEHNR and CDR2 is FQNEAQ (reference sequence). This CDR3 reads CASSLGGTAKSYTF. The CDR3 DNA is TGTGCCAGCAGCTTAGGTGGGACAGCCAAGAGCTACACCTTC.

The V gene is TRBV30, the J gene TRBJ2-3; D call uncertain. The CDR3 loop spans 10 amino acids. Trimming left V 7 bases short and J 3 bases short, with 5 bases between. From germline, CDR1 is GTSNPN and CDR2 SVGIG (reference sequence). The CDR3: CAFHTDTQYF. In DNA, the CDR3 is TGTGCCTTTCATACAGATACGCAGTATTTT.